The 7 T cell receptor beta chains presented below share a single source sample, sequenced in a study of immune reconstitution after stem cell transplant in scleroderma. Each CDR3 protein gets one entry after TCRdb re-called the RT-PCR reads with MiXCR. The sample has about 4,900 distinct CDR3 sequences, about 9.2% seen once. This specimen was acquired before or after autologous hematopoietic stem cell transplantation (not recorded which). Every receptor here comes from a male donor with systemic sclerosis.

This clonotype is deemed medium-sized. The V gene is TRBV20-1, the J gene TRBJ2-3; the D gene could be TRBD1 or TRBD2 (5 bases each). The V and J ends lost 3 bases and 5 bases respectively, with 18 bases between them. The CDR3 is 15 amino acids. Germline V CDR1 and CDR2: DFQATT, SNEGSKA (reference sequence). The CDR3 DNA reads as TGCAGTGCTAGGGGACGGATCACCGGTATAGATACGCAGTATTTT. Protein: CSARGRITGIDTQYF.

The chain carries TRBV7-2 and TRBJ2-1; 14 nucleotides agree with TRBD2. Trimming at V came to 1 base and at J to 7 bases, leaving 3 bases not matched to a gene. The CDR3 spans 16 residues. The germline CDR1 and CDR2 sequences are SGHTA and FQGNSA. The DNA for the CDR3 is TGTGCCAGCAGCTTAGGACTAGCGGGAGGGGAGAATGAGCAGTTCTTC. Translating it yields CASSLGLAGGENEQFF.

This clonotype was detected a few times. The chain carries TRBV29-1 and TRBJ2-1, with TRBD2 matching 12 bases. V lost 5 bases, J lost 6 bases, and 5 bases stayed unmatched. The germline V gene has CDR1 SQVTM and CDR2 ANQGSEA. The CDR3 is made up of 14 amino acids. CDR3 sequence: CSVSLAGGPNEQFF. The CDR3 DNA reads as TGCAGCGTTTCTCTAGCGGGGGGGCCCAATGAGCAGTTCTTC.

There are a few counts of this clonotype. The chain employs TRBV20-1 and TRBJ1-4, with D maybe TRBD1 (6 bases). The CDR3 length is 15 residues. The germline V gene encodes CDR1 DFQATT and CDR2 SNEGSKA (reference sequence). Between the trimmed V and J ends, which lost 0 bases and 4 bases, there was a span of 12 bases. The CDR3 DNA reads as TGCAGTGCTAGAGATAGACAGGAAAATAATGAAAAACTGTTTTTT. Its translation is CSARDRQENNEKLFF.

By sample fraction, this clonotype is medium-sized (0.01 to 0.1%). The rearrangement joins TRBV28 to TRBJ1-2; D not resolved. V was shortened by 5 bases and J by 9 bases, with 19 bases between the two germline ends. The CDR3 spans 14 residues. Germline V gives CDR1 MDHEN, CDR2 SYDVKM. The CDR3 nucleotides are TGTGCCAGCAGTACCCCGGCCTCCCCGAATCGCTACACCTTC. This encodes CASSTPASPNRYTF.

The table lists this clonotype with a few counts. The rearrangement uses TRBV5-5 and TRBJ2-5; tentatively, D is TRBD2 (7 bases). The CDR3 consists of 15 residues. In germline, CDR1 is SGHKS, CDR2 YYEKEE (reference sequence). V dropped 3 bases and J dropped 2 bases, with 14 bases sitting between them. CDR3 in amino acids: CASSWGGAPQETQYF. The CDR3 coding sequence is TGTGCCAGCAGCTGGGGGGGGGCACCTCAAGAGACCCAGTACTTC.

In its sample, this clonotype was seen a few times. This sequence joins TRBV29-1 and TRBJ1-2; D gene uncertain. This CDR3 has 12 amino acids. The ends were cut back, 7 bases at V and 1 base at J, with 10 bases in the middle. Germline V gene data show CDR1 as SQVTM and CDR2 as ANQGSEA. As DNA, the CDR3 is TGCAGCGCGTCGGCGGATAACTATGGCTACACCTTC. Residues: CSASADNYGYTF. The full variable domain, with the rest looked up from reference TRBV29-1 and TRBJ1-2, is SAVISQKPSRDICQRGTSLTIQCQVDSQVTMMFWYRQQPGQSLTLIATANQGSEATYESGFVIDKFPISRPNLTFSTLTVSNMSPEDSSIYLCSASADNYGYTFGSGTRLTVV.